Below are 17 T cell receptor beta chains sequenced from a single sample in a study of TIL therapy for anti-PD-1-resistant metastatic lung cancer. Stated time point: pre-treatment sample, taken before nivolumab and TIL therapy. This was the immunoSEQ v3 assay. Sequenced by immunoSEQ multiplex PCR; TCRdb stores in-frame clones only, minus some. The sample consists of tens of thousands of clones, roughly 84% of them appearing once. This specimen was blood, taken at baseline. These receptors all come from a person between 25 and 79 years old with non-small cell lung cancer.

The rearrangement links TRBV6-5 to TRBJ2-1, with D tentatively TRBD1 or TRBD2 (5 bases each). Germline V gene data show CDR1 as MNHEY and CDR2 as SVGAGI. Deletions cut 6 bases from V and 7 bases from J, with 13 bases between. The CDR3 totals 13 residues. CDR3 sequence (DNA): TGTGCCAGCAGCCCACTAGGGGTAAATGAGCAGTTCTTC. This translates into CASSPLGVNEQFF.

The rearrangement links TRBV7-3 to TRBJ2-3, with 9 bases that match TRBD2. CDR1 is SGHTA, CDR2 FQGTGA, per germline. This CDR3 is 14 amino acids long. Losses at the gene ends were 4 bases for V and 2 bases for J; bases not matched to a gene: 1. The CDR3 DNA reads TGTGCCAGCAGCTGGACTAGCGACACAGATACGCAGTATTTT. This encodes CASSWTSDTDTQYF.

This sequence joins TRBV27 and TRBJ2-7, with a tentative D call TRBD2 (5 bases). The germline gives CDR1 MNHEY, CDR2 SMNVEV (reference sequence). Trimming took off 6 bases at V and 7 bases at J, with 13 bases between the two ends. The CDR3 runs to 12 residues. CDR3 in amino acids: CASRGGGGEQYF. CDR3 nucleotide sequence: TGTGCCAGCAGGGGTGGAGGAGGTGAGCAGTACTTC.

This chain connects TRBV29-1 to TRBJ1-1; 7 bases fit TRBD1. Trimming at V came to 7 bases and at J to 4 bases, leaving 9 bases not matched to a gene. The CDR3 has 13 amino acids. Germline V gene sequence: CDR1 SQVTM, CDR2 ANQGSEA. CDR3 coding DNA: TGCAGCGCCCGGGGACAGATGGGCACTGAAGCTTTCTTT. It codes for CSARGQMGTEAFF. The complete variable domain, with remaining parts taken from reference TRBV29-1 and TRBJ1-1, reads SAVISQKPSRDICQRGTSLTIQCQVDSQVTMMFWYRQQPGQSLTLIATANQGSEATYESGFVIDKFPISRPNLTFSTLTVSNMSPEDSSIYLCSARGQMGTEAFFGQGTRLTVV.

V and J are TRBV29-1 and TRBJ2-2; TRBD1 might be the D (6 bases). Germline V gives CDR1 SQVTM, CDR2 ANQGSEA. With 7 bases removed from V and 0 bases from J, the gap between germline ends came to 15 bases. The CDR3 contains 15 residues. The CDR3 nucleotides are TGCAGCGCTGGGGCAGGGGACACGAACACCGGGGAGCTGTTTTTT. As protein: CSAGAGDTNTGELFF.

This chain links TRBV27 with TRBJ2-1; the match to TRBD2 covers 8 bases. The CDR3 length is 14 residues. Germline V gene data show CDR1 as MNHEY and CDR2 as SMNVEV (reference sequence). J was trimmed by 4 bases and V by 6 bases; bases with no gene match: 5. This CDR3 reads CASSRTSWYNEQFF. The CDR3 nucleotides read TGTGCCAGCAGCCGGACTAGCTGGTACAATGAGCAGTTCTTC.

This clone was counted once. The V and J genes are TRBV5-1 and TRBJ1-1; D remains unclear. The CDR3 loop spans 14 amino acids. V was pared by 4 bases and J by 1 base, with 11 bases between. Germline V gene lookup returns CDR1 SGHRS and CDR2 YFSETQ. The CDR3 bases are TGCGCCAGCAGCCCCGGTGGAGGGAACACTGAAGCTTTCTTT. Its protein product is CASSPGGGNTEAFF. Drawing the rest from reference TRBV5-1 and TRBJ1-1, the complete variable domain is KAGVTQTPRYLIKTRGQQVTLSCSPISGHRSVSWYQQTPGQGLQFLFEYFSETQRNKGNFPGRFSGRQFSNSRSEMNVSTLELGDSALYLCASSPGGGNTEAFFGQGTRLTVV.

The genes are TRBV6-5 and TRBJ1-1; the match to TRBD1 covers 8 bases. The CDR3 has 13 residues. V was clipped by 6 bases and J by 9 bases; unmatched bases: 9. Germline assignment: CDR1 MNHEY and CDR2 SVGAGI. The CDR3 loop is CASRTDRESQAFF. DNA of the CDR3: TGTGCCAGCAGAACGGACAGGGAGAGTCAAGCTTTCTTT.

The V gene is TRBV30, the J gene TRBJ1-2; unclear D gene. The CDR3 consists of 13 residues. Trimming removed 8 bases from V and 1 base from J, with 14 bases in between. Germline V gene sequence: CDR1 GTSNPN, CDR2 SVGIG (reference sequence). CDR3 sequence (DNA): TGTGCCCTGGATATCGGAATTAACTATGGCTACACCTTC. Translated: CALDIGINYGYTF.

CDR3 amino acids: CASSPGMTVETQYF. The CDR3 DNA sequence: TGTGCCAGCAGCCCGGGGATGACGGTGGAGACCCAGTACTTC. The chain is built from TRBV7-8 and TRBJ2-5, with D tentatively TRBD2 (5 bases). The CDR3 covers 14 residues. V was cut by 5 bases and J by 5 bases, with 15 bases left in between. Germline V gene lookup returns CDR1 SGHVS and CDR2 FQNEAQ.

This chain uses TRBV28 with TRBJ1-2, with no clear D. V was pared by 3 bases and J by 3 bases, with 8 bases between. Germline loops: CDR1 MDHEN, CDR2 SYDVKM. This CDR3 is built from 13 residues. The CDR3 loop is CASSFPDYYGYTF. CDR3 sequence (DNA): TGTGCCAGCAGTTTTCCAGACTACTATGGCTACACCTTC.

The chain uses TRBV27 and TRBJ2-3; D gene ambiguous. V lost 8 bases to trimming and J lost 6 bases, with 15 bases between them. Germline V gene sequence: CDR1 MNHEY, CDR2 SMNVEV (reference sequence). This CDR3 is built from 13 residues. The CDR3 bases are TGTGCCAGCGGCAGATTACAAGGGGATACGCAGTATTTT. This sequence encodes CASGRLQGDTQYF.

The genes are TRBV7-2 and TRBJ2-4; TRBD2 agrees at 8 bases. CDR3 length: 17 residues. Trimming cost V 2 bases and J 2 bases; bases outside gene matches: 8. The germline CDR1 and CDR2 sequences are SGHTA and FQGNSA. CDR3 DNA: TGTGCCAGCAGCTTACGGGTCGGGGGGGCCACCAAAAACATTCAGTACTTC. It translates to CASSLRVGGATKNIQYF. The entire variable domain, with the rest obtained from reference TRBV7-2 and TRBJ2-4, is as follows: GAGVSQSPSNKVTEKGKDVELRCDPISGHTALYWYRQSLGQGLEFLIYFQGNSAPDKSGLPSDRFSAERTGGSVSTLTIQRTQQEDSAVYLCASSLRVGGATKNIQYFGAGTRLSVL.

The chain employs TRBV6-5 and TRBJ1-2; D gene ambiguous. Per the germline V gene, CDR1 is MNHEY and CDR2 is SVGAGI. Trimming shortened V by 0 bases and J by 4 bases, and 9 bases separated the two germline ends. The CDR3 has 14 amino acids. CDR3 sequence (DNA): TGTGCCAGCAGTTACTCAAACCCGGGCTATGGCTACACCTTC. As protein: CASSYSNPGYGYTF.

V usage is TRBV7-9 and J usage is TRBJ1-2; TRBD1 agrees at 9 bases. J gave up 2 bases and V 4 bases, and 8 bases lay outside the gene matches. The CDR3 sequence is 16 residues long. Germline lookup yields CDR1 SEHNR and CDR2 FQNEAQ (reference sequence). The CDR3 loop reads CASSSLYRGQNYGYTF. Written as DNA, the CDR3 is TGTGCCAGCAGCTCGCTATACAGGGGGCAAAACTATGGCTACACCTTC.

The V call is TRBV2, the J call TRBJ2-3, with 9 bases identical to TRBD1. The V gene end was trimmed by 7 bases and the J gene end by 4 bases; junction bases not matched to a gene: 9. The CDR3 length is 15 residues. Germline V gene lookup returns CDR1 SNHLY and CDR2 FYNNEI. For the CDR3, the DNA is TGTGCCAGCAAACCAACAGGGGGCCGCGCAGATACGCAGTATTTT. Translation: CASKPTGGRADTQYF.

The chain carries TRBV2 and TRBJ2-7; D possibly corresponds to TRBD1 (5 bases). The CDR3 runs to 14 residues. V was pared by 6 bases and J by 2 bases, with 14 bases between. Per germline, CDR1 SNHLY and CDR2 FYNNEI. CDR3: CASRVGQGTYEQYF. CDR3 in DNA: TGTGCCAGCAGAGTAGGGCAGGGAACCTACGAGCAGTACTTC.